The clone carrying this TCR beta chain has just a few counts. The target antigen is unknown. The sample belongs to a study of spatial heterogeneity in lung cancer. About the study: Taken at a median of around 22 months after resection, follow-up PBMC samples underwent sequencing when available.

Every TCR cDNA molecule bore a unique molecular identifier. TCRdb redid the calling of the 5' RACE reads with MiXCR, one entry per CDR3 protein. The profile shows about 70,000 distinct CDR3 sequences, 8% to 10% of them singletons. Findings of the study overall: TCRs found ubiquitously expanded in tumor appeared in blood more at resection than at follow-up.

This sample's time point: blood at routine non-recurrence follow-up after resection. Sequencing covered unsorted whole RNA taken from tumor, nontumor lung or frozen PBMC. The sequenced sample was PBMCs, obtained at follow-up. The TCR originated in a female donor with early-stage non-small cell lung cancer.

This CDR3 reads CASRSLGGSDQPQHF. The DNA of the CDR3 is TGTGCCAGCAGGTCTTTAGGGGGCAGCGATCAGCCCCAGCATTTT. This chain connects TRBV27 to TRBJ1-5, with TRBD1 identical over 7 bases. Germline V gives CDR1 MNHEY, CDR2 SMNVEV (reference sequence). The CDR3 runs to 15 residues. V dropped 6 bases and J dropped 5; count of bases not matched to a gene: 10.